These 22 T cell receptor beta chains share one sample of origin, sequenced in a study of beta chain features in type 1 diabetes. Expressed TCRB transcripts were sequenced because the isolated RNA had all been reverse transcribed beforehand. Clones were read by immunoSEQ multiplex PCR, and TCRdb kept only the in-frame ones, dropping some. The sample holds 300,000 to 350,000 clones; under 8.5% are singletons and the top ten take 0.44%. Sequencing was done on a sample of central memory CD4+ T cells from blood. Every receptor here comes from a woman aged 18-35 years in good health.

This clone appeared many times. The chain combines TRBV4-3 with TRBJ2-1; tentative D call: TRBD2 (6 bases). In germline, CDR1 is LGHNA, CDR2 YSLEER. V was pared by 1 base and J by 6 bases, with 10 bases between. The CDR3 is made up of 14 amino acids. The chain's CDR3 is CASSQGTTFNEQFF. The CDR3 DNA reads TGCGCCAGCAGCCAAGGGACTACCTTCAATGAGCAGTTCTTC.

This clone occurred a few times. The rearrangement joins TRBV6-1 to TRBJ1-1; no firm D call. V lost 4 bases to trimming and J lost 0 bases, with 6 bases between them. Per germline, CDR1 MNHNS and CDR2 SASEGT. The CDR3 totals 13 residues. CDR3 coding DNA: TGTGCCAGCAGTGGGACGTTGAACACTGAAGCTTTCTTT. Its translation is CASSGTLNTEAFF.

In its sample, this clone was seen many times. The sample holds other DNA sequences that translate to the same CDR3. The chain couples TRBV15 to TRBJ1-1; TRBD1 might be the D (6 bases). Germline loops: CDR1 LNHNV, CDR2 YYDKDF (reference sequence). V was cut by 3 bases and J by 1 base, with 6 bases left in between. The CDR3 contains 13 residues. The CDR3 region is CATSRDRNTEAFF. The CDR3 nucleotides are TGTGCCACCAGCAGGGACAGGAACACTGAAGCTTTCTTT.

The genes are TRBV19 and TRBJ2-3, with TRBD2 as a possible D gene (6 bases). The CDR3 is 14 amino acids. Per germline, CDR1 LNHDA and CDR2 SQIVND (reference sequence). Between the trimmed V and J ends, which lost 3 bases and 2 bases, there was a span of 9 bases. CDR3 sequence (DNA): TGTGCCAGTAGTATTGGGGACTCCACAGATACGCAGTATTTT. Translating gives CASSIGDSTDTQYF.

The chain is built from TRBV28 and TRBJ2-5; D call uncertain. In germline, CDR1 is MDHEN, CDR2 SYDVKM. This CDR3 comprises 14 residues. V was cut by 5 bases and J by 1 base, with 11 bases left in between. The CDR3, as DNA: TGTGCCAGCAGTCCAACTGCGATCCAAGAGACCCAGTACTTC. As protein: CASSPTAIQETQYF.

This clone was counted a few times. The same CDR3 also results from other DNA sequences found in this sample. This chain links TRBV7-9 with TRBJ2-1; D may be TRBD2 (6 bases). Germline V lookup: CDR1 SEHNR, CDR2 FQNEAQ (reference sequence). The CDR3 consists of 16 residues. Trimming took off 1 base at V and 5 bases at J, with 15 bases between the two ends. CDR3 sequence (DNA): TGTGCCAGCAGCTTAGTAAGAGGGAGGAGTAACAATGAGCAGTTCTTC. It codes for CASSLVRGRSNNEQFF.

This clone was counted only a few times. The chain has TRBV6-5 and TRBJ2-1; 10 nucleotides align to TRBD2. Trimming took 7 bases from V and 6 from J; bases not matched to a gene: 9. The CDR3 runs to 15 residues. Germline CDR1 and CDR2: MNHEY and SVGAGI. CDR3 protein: CASTELAGSFNEQFF. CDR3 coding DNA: TGTGCCAGCACCGAACTAGCGGGATCGTTCAATGAGCAGTTCTTC.

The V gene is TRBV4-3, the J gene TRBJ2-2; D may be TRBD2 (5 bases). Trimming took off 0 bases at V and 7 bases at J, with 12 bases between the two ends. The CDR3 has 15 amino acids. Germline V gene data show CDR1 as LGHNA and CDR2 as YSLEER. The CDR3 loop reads CASSQEERAVGELFF. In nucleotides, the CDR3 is TGCGCCAGCAGCCAAGAAGAGAGGGCCGTCGGGGAGCTGTTTTTT.

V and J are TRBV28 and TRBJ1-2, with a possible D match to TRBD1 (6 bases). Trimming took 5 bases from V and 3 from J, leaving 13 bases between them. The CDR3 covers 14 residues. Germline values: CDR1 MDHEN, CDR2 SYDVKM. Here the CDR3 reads CASSAQGSHYGYTF. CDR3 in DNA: TGTGCCAGCAGTGCCCAGGGGTCTCACTATGGCTACACCTTC.

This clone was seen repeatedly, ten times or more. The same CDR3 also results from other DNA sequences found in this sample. DNA of the CDR3: TGTGCCAGCAGGTACACTGAAGCTTTCTTT. Its protein is CASRYTEAFF. The rearrangement uses TRBV2 and TRBJ1-1; D is unclear. In germline, CDR1 is SNHLY, CDR2 FYNNEI. V was trimmed by 6 bases and J by 3 bases, leaving 2 bases between them. The CDR3 is 10 amino acids.

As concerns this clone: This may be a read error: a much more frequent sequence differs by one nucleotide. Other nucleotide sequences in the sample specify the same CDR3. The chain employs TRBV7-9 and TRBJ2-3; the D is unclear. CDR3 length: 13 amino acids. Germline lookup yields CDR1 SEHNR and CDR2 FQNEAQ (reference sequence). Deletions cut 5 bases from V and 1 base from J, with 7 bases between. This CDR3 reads CASSQAGTDTQYF. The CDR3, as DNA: TGTGCCAGCAGCCAGGCAGGCACAGATACGCAGTATTTT.

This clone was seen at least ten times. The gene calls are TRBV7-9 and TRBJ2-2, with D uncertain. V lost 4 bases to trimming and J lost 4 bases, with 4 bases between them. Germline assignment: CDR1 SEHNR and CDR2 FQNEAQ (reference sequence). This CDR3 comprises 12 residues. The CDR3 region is CASSWGTGELFF. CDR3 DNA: TGTGCCAGCAGCTGGGGCACCGGGGAGCTGTTTTTT. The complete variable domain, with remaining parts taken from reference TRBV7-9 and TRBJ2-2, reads DTGVSQNPRHKITKRGQNVTFRCDPISEHNRLYWYRQTLGQGPEFLTYFQNEAQLEKSRLLSDRFSAERPKGSFSTLEIQRTEQGDSAMYLCASSWGTGELFFGEGSRLTVL.

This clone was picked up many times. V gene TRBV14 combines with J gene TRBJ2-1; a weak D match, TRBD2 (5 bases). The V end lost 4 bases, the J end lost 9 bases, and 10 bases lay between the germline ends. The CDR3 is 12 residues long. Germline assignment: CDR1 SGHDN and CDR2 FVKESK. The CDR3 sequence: CASSRNRGEQFF. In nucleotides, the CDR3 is TGTGCCAGCAGCCGGAACCGGGGTGAGCAGTTCTTC.

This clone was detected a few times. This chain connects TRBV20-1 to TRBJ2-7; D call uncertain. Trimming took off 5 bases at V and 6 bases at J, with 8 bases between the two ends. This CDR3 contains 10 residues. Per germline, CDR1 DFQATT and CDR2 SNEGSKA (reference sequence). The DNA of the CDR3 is TGCAGTGCTCTGATTCGCGAGCAGTACTTC. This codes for CSALIREQYF.

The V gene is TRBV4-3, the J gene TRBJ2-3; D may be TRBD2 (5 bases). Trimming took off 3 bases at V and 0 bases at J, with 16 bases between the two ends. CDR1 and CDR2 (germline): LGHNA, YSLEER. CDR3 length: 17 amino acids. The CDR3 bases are TGCGCCAGCAGCCACAGACTTCGCGGGCTTAGCACAGATACGCAGTATTTT. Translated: CASSHRLRGLSTDTQYF.

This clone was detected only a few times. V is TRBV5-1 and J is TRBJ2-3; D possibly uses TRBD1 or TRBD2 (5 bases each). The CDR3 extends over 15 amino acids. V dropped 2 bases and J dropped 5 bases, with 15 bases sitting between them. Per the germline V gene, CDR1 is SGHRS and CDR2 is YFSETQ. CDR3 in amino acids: CASSFGTQAEDTQYF. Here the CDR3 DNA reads TGCGCCAGCAGCTTCGGGACCCAGGCGGAAGATACGCAGTATTTT.

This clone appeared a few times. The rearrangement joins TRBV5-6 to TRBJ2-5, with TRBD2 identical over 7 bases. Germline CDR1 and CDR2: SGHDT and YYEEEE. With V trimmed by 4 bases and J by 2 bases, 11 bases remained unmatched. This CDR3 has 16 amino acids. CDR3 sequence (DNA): TGTGCCAGCAGCGCCGCCCCGGCTAGCGGACAAGAGACCCAGTACTTC. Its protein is CASSAAPASGQETQYF.

CDR3 residues: CASSSDLYNEQFF. The CDR3 bases are TGTGCCAGCAGCAGCGACCTTTACAATGAGCAGTTCTTC. V is TRBV6-5 and J is TRBJ2-1; D is unresolved. The CDR3 is 13 amino acids. From germline, CDR1 is MNHEY and CDR2 SVGAGI. V lost 6 bases and J 4 bases, leaving 10 bases between the germline ends.

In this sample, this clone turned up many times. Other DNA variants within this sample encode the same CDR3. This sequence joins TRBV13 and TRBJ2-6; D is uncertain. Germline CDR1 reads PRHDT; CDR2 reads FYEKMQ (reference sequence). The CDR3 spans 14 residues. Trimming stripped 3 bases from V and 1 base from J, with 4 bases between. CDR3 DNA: TGTGCCAGCAGCTTCGATTCTGGGGCCAACGTCCTGACTTTC. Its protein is CASSFDSGANVLTF.

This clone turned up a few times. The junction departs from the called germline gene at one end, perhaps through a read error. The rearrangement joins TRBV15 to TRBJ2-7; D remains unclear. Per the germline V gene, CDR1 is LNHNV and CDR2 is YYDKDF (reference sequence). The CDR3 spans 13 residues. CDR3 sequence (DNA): TGTGCCACCAGCAGAGGACCTCTTTCTCTGTTGAACTTC. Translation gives CATSRGPLSLLNF.

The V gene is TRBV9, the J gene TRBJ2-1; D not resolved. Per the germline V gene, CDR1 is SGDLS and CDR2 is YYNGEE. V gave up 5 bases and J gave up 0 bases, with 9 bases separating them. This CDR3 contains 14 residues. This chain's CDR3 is CASSGQPSYNEQFF. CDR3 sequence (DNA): TGTGCCAGCAGTGGCCAACCCTCCTACAATGAGCAGTTCTTC.

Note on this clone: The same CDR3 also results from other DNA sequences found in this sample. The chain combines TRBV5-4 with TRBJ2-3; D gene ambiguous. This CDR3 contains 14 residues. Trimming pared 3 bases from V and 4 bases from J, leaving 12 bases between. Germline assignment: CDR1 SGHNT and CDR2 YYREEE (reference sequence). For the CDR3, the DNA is TGTGCCAGCAGCTCCTCTTCCCGGGCAGATACGCAGTATTTT. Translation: CASSSSSRADTQYF.